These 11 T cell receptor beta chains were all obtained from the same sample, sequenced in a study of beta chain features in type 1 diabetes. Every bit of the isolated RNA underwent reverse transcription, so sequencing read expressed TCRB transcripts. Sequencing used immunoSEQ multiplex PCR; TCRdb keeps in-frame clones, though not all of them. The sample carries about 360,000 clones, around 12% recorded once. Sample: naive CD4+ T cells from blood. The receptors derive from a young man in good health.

Here the CDR3 reads CASSLFTPREGSTDTQYF. The CDR3 DNA sequence: TGCGCCAGCAGCTTGTTTACCCCGCGGGAAGGGAGCACAGATACGCAGTATTTT. The chain combines TRBV5-1 with TRBJ2-3, with a possible D match to TRBD2 (6 bases). This CDR3 is 18 amino acids long. V was pared by 1 base and J by 0 bases, with 18 bases between. The germline CDR1 and CDR2 sequences are SGHRS and YFSETQ.

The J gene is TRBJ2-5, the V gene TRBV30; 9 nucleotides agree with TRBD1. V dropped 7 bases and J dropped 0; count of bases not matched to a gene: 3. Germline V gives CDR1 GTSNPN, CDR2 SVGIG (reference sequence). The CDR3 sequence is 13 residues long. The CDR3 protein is CAFGQGNQETQYF. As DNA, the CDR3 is TGTGCCTTCGGACAGGGGAACCAAGAGACCCAGTACTTC.

The CDR3: CASSPGSQETQYF. DNA of the CDR3: TGTGCCAGCAGCCCGGGGAGCCAAGAGACCCAGTACTTC. The rearrangement joins TRBV5-4 to TRBJ2-5, with D possibly being TRBD2 (5 bases). The CDR3 length is 13 residues. Germline CDR1 and CDR2: SGHNT and YYREEE (reference sequence). V was cut by 4 bases and J by 1 base, with 8 bases left in between.

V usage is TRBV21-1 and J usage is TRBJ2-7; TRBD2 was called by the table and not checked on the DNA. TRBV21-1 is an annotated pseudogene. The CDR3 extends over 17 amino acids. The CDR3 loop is CASSKGARVDSTYEQYF. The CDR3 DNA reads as TGTGCCAGCAGCAAGGGAGCCAGAGTCGATTCTACCTACGAGCAGTACTTC.

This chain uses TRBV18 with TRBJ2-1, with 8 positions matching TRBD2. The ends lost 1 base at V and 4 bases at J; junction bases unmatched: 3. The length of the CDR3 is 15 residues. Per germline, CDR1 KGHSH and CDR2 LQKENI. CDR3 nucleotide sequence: TGTGCCAGCTCACCACAGACTAGCGATTACAATGAGCAGTTCTTC. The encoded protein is CASSPQTSDYNEQFF. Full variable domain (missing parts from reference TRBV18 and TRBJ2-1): NAGVMQNPRHLVRRRGQEARLRCSPMKGHSHVYWYRQLPEEGLKFMVYLQKENIIDESGMPKERFSAEFPKEGPSILRIQQVVRGDSAAYFCASSPQTSDYNEQFFGPGTRLTVL.

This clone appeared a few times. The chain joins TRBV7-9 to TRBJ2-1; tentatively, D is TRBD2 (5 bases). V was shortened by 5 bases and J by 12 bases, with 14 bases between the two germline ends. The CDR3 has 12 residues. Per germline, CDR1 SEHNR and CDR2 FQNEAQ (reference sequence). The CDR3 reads CASSPTRDGQFF. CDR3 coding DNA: TGTGCCAGCAGCCCCACACGGGATGGGCAGTTCTTC.

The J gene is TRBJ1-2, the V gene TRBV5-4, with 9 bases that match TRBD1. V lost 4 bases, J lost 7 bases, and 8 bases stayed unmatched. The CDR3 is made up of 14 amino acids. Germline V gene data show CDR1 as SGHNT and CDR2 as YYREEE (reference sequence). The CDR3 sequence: CASSADRGLGGYTF. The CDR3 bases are TGTGCCAGCAGCGCGGACAGGGGACTAGGTGGCTACACCTTC.

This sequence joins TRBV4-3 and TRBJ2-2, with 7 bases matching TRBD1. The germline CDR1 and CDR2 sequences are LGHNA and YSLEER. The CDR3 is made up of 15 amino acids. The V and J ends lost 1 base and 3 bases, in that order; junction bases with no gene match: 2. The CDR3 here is CASSQGDRDTGELFF. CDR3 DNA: TGCGCCAGCAGCCAAGGAGACAGGGACACCGGGGAGCTGTTTTTT.

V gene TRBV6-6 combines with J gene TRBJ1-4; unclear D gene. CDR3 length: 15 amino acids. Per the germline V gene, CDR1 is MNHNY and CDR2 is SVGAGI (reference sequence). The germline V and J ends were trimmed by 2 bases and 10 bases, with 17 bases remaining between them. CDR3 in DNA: TGTGCCAGCAGTTACGATCTGGAGAGGGCCGGAAAACTGTTTTTT. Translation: CASSYDLERAGKLFF.

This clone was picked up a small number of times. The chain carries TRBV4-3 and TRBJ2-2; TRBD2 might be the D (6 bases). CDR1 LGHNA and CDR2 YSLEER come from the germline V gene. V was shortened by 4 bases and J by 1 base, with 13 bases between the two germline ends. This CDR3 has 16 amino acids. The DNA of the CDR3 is TGCGCCAGCAGCCTAGGCGGACTACTGAACACCGGGGAGCTGTTTTTT. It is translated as CASSLGGLLNTGELFF.

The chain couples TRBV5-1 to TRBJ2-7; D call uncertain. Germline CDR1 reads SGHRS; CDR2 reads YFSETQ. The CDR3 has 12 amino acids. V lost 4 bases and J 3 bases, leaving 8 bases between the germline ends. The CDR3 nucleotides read TGCGCCAGCAGCCCCCGAGACTACGAGCAGTACTTC. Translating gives CASSPRDYEQYF.